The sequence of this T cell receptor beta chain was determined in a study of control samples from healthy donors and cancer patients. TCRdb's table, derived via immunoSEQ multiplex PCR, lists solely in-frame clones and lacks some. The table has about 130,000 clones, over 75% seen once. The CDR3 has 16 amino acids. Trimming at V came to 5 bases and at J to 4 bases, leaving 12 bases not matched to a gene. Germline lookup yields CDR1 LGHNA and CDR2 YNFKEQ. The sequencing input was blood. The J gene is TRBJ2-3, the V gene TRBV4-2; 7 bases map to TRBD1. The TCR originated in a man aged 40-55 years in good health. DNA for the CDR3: TGTGCCAGCAGCTTTGGACAGGACTTAGTGGCAGATACGCAGTATTTT. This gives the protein CASSFGQDLVADTQYF.